Described below is a single T cell receptor beta chain sequence and its context. The study collected 1 to 8 samples per patient, pretreatment and on-treatment. CDR3 length: 16 amino acids. Germline V gives CDR1 MDHEN, CDR2 SYDVKM. Deletions cut 6 bases from V and 2 bases from J, with 17 bases between. The data derive from a study of PD-L1 blockade in urothelial cancer. The wider study: About nine tenths of the roughly 30 patients comprised males who had bladder-origin urothelial cancer. Across blood samples, T cells had a median count of about 150,000.

Synthetic TCR analog templates were added to each PCR reaction. The assay was immunoSEQ multiplex PCR, and TCRdb's table has in-frame clones only and misses some. The sample consists of more than 65,000 clones, roughly nine tenths of them appearing once. The receptor was isolated from a woman in her sixties or seventies with urothelial cancer. V usage is TRBV28 and J usage is TRBJ2-1; weak D call: TRBD2 (6 bases). This specimen consisted of PBMCs, obtained around atezolizumab (anti-PD-L1) treatment. The CDR3 reads CASRETTGLPYNEQFF. CDR3 coding DNA: TGTGCCAGCAGGGAAACCACGGGACTGCCCTACAATGAGCAGTTCTTC.